A selection of T cell receptor beta chains follows, all from one sample in a study of monozygotic twins with inflammatory bowel disease. TCRdb re-called the 5' RACE reads and catalogs CDR3 proteins one per entry, DNA excluded. The sample's table shows 150,000 to 200,000 distinct CDR3 sequences. The sample was blood. These receptors all come from a human donor with ulcerative colitis or Crohn's disease, or a healthy co-twin of an affected twin (not recorded which). CDR3s include the opening cysteine and the closing phenylalanine or tryptophan. Each record gives: J gene, V gene, CDR3 protein.

>TRBJ1-2|TRBV28
CASSFPTGPYGYTF
>TRBJ2-5|TRBV5-1
CASSLLADQETQYF
>TRBJ2-7|TRBV14
CASSQDTGRNEQYF
>TRBJ1-2|TRBV7-2
CASSPAWGSYGYTF
>TRBJ2-7|TRBV4-2
CASSPSLSGGEQYF
>TRBJ2-7|TRBV5-1
CASSLPGVRGTTYEQYF
>TRBJ2-1|TRBV5-4
CASRSNRMGRWEQFF
>TRBJ1-2|TRBV3-1
CASSAGTAVNGYTF
>TRBJ2-5|TRBV11-2
CASSRASQETQYF
>TRBJ1-4|TRBV11-2
CASSLVGVSVEKLFF
>TRBJ2-1|TRBV29-1
CSVCPTGAGDEQFF
>TRBJ2-2|TRBV29-1
CSVEFGVAGNTGELFF
>TRBJ1-1|TRBV6-1
CASSAPTGVSRNTEAFF
>TRBJ2-3|TRBV15
CATSSRGSLAPSTDTQYF
>TRBJ1-5|TRBV19
CASSLGQGHGQPQHF
>TRBJ2-7|TRBV21-1
CASSKLTSDYEQYF
>TRBJ2-4|TRBV10-3
CAISTVLGPAKNIQYF
>TRBJ2-1|TRBV6-4
CASSVTGTSAYNEQFF
>TRBJ2-7|TRBV12-3/TRBV12-4
CASVISLSYEQYF
>TRBJ2-3|TRBV4-3
CASSQGAGRGAGDTQYF
>TRBJ2-1|TRBV5-4
CASSPEDDAGDNEQFF
>TRBJ2-1|TRBV20-1
CSAPVLPLVPEQFF
>TRBJ1-1|TRBV27
CASSFGANTEAFF
>TRBJ1-4|TRBV3-1
CASSQGAGGNEKLFF
>TRBJ2-7|TRBV7-2
CASSSSESSASYEQYF
>TRBJ2-7|TRBV7-9
CASSGQGPTYEQYF
>TRBJ2-1|TRBV20-1
CSARVGGLAGSEQFF
>TRBJ2-6|TRBV6-5
CASSYYLAGRSGANVLTF
>TRBJ2-3|TRBV28
CASSLPGGGTDTQYF
>TRBJ1-5|TRBV4-2
CASSQGRSGGNQPQHF
>TRBJ2-3|TRBV7-9
CASSSGLAGDTQYF
>TRBJ2-1|TRBV24-1
CATSDSDSSSYNEQFF
>TRBJ2-3|TRBV9
CASSVAGTTGMDTQYF
>TRBJ2-2|TRBV28
CASSSADSTNTGELFF
>TRBJ2-7|TRBV7-2
CASSSPGTGFKQYF
>TRBJ1-2|TRBV7-9
CASSLAQGGDYGYTF
>TRBJ2-2|TRBV5-1
CASSLHTGELFF
>TRBJ2-1|TRBV24-1
CATSERGMRDEQFF
>TRBJ2-5|TRBV24-1
CATSAPGHQETQYF
>TRBJ1-5|TRBV7-2
CASSLIQGSNQPQHF
>TRBJ2-7|TRBV20-1
CSARGGNYEQYF
>TRBJ2-1|TRBV4-3
CASSQDPGGDEQFF
>TRBJ2-5|TRBV7-2
CASSGEWSPRETQYF
>TRBJ2-7|TRBV24-1
CATSDTGAGQYF
>TRBJ2-1|TRBV20-1
CSARGFTGVQNNEQFF
>TRBJ2-7|TRBV24-1
CATSGGDILSYEQYF